This T cell receptor (beta chain) was recovered during a study of cytomegalovirus exposure and HLA in healthy donors. Amplification used 60 Vbeta primers and 13 Jbeta primers. Using immunoSEQ multiplex PCR, the repertoire was profiled, and TCRdb retains in-frame clones only, with some absent. The top ten hold over 1.1% of the sample, which has about 180,000 clones, just over 75% seen once. The sample consisted of PBMCs. This TCR came from a man between 18 and 35 years old in good health and CMV-seronegative.

The CDR3 reads CASSLRGDRTDTQYF. In nucleotides, the CDR3 is TGTGCCAGCAGCTTACGGGGAGACCGCACAGATACGCAGTATTTT. The chain uses TRBV11-2 and TRBJ2-3, with a tentative D call TRBD2 (5 bases). V dropped 2 bases and J dropped 1 base, with 10 bases sitting between them. The CDR3 runs to 15 residues. Germline CDR1 SGHAT, CDR2 FQNNGV.